This T cell receptor beta chain emerged from a study of OX40 agonist ivuxolimab in advanced cancers. Findings of the study overall: The average count of expanded clones was higher among CD8+ T cells than among CD4+.

On this clone: Its matching antigen is unknown.

Sequencing used immunoSEQ multiplex PCR; TCRdb keeps in-frame clones, though not all of them. Of around 50,000 clones listed, 80% to 90% are singletons. This CDR3 has 17 residues. Germline V gene lookup returns CDR1 SGHAT and CDR2 FQNNGV. The ends were cut back, 0 bases at V and 6 bases at J, with 17 bases in the middle. This TCR derives from an adult with an advanced solid tumor such as melanoma, head and neck, liver or kidney cancer. The specimen comprised CD4+ or CD8+ T cells sorted from blood, sampled in a trial of the OX40 agonist ivuxolimab. The chain couples TRBV11-2 to TRBJ2-2; no clear D. This chain's CDR3 is CASSLDMTAGNAGELFF. The CDR3 bases are TGTGCCAGCAGCTTAGATATGACCGCCGGCAACGCCGGGGAGCTGTTTTTT.